This record covers a single TCR beta chain. Its target is not known. At the DNA level, this CDR3 is encoded by other sequences in the same sample as well. This entry comes from a study of shared clonotypes between healthy human individuals. The J segment lost 4 bases and the V segment lost 0 bases, leaving 3 bases of the junction unmatched. The CDR3 extends over 15 amino acids. In germline, CDR1 is MGHRA, CDR2 YSYEKL. Study-wide points: Four donors had 5% to 6% of their naive CD4 clonotypes in common. Relative to memory subsets, naive subsets generally showed larger estimated richness.

The deep-level immunoSEQ assay was used. The data were produced by immunoSEQ multiplex PCR, yet TCRdb's version contains in-frame clones alone and is incomplete. Among around 690,000 clones listed, about 92% were seen once. To make CD8 memory, CD45RO+ cells were put together with CCR7-negative CD45RA+ TemRA cells. This receptor was obtained from a man aged 18 to 29 in good health. Some clones in this sample may be carry-over from other donors' samples. Sequencing used memory CD8+ T cells from PBMCs. The subset: CD45RO+ cells pooled with CCR7-negative TemRA cells. This chain links TRBV4-1 with TRBJ2-1; 7 bases line up with TRBD1. The CDR3 DNA sequence: TGCGCCAGCAGCCAAGACAGGGGGACGTACAATGAGCAGTTCTTC. Translating gives CASSQDRGTYNEQFF.